The following is a T cell receptor (beta chain) sequence with its context. This sample was included in a study of blood T cell repertoires in COVID-19. Across the study: Collection of acute and convalescent COVID-19 samples took place in the United States, Italy and Spain. T cells, B-cell-depleted T cells, or PBMCs provided the cDNA or gDNA that served as material.

Original methodology: How many nucleated cells were present was estimated from reference gene primer amplification. Only in-frame clones appear in the TCRdb table, and some are missing; sequencing was by immunoSEQ multiplex PCR. The DNA was the basis for D and trimming; V, J and clone size are from that table. This sample has roughly 180,000 clones; approximately 82% occur once, and the top ten carry around 4.8%. This CDR3 is 16 amino acids long. Trimming removed 5 bases from V and 4 bases from J, with 20 bases in between. Germline V lookup: CDR1 SGHAT, CDR2 FQNNGV. This chain connects TRBV11-2 to TRBJ1-2; D gene ambiguous. The sample consisted of PBMCs or T cells enriched from blood (not recorded which). This sequence was found in a woman between 45 and 60 years old who had recovered from COVID-19. The CDR3 spells CASSPKPDMIFYGYTF. CDR3 DNA: TGTGCCAGCAGCCCCAAACCCGACATGATTTTCTATGGCTACACCTTC. Together with reference TRBV11-2 and TRBJ1-2, the CDR3 gives the full variable domain: EAGVAQSPRYKIIEKRQSVAFWCNPISGHATLYWYQQILGQGPKLLIQFQNNGVVDDSQLPKDRFSAERLKGVDSTLKIQPAKLEDSAVYLCASSPKPDMIFYGYTFGSGTRLTVV.